Following are 27 T cell receptor beta chains from one sample sequenced in a study of sequential checkpoint blockade in melanoma. The protocol was immunoSEQ multiplex PCR, while the TCRdb copy is restricted to in-frame clones and leaves out a portion. The table records around 4,500 clones, roughly 24% of them present only once. Specified treatment: randomized to nivolumab then ipilimumab (arm A) or the reverse (arm B). The sample was tumor tissue (inferred from file names), taken from a patient given nivolumab and ipilimumab in sequence. These receptors were collected from a human donor with melanoma.

This clone was counted ten times or more. This rearrangement joins TRBV9 to TRBJ2-7; TRBD1 aligns across 9 bases. Germline V gene sequence: CDR1 SGDLS, CDR2 YYNGEE. V was pared by 4 bases and J by 3 bases, with 8 bases of the junction left unmatched. CDR3 length equals 15 residues. The CDR3 bases are TGTGCCAGCAGCCTACCGGGACAGGGTTTCTACGAGCAGTACTTC. Amino acid sequence: CASSLPGQGFYEQYF.

The chain has TRBV6-8 and TRBJ2-7, with D perhaps TRBD1 (6 bases). Germline V gene sequence: CDR1 MNHGY, CDR2 SAAAGT. This CDR3 region has 13 residues. The germline V and J ends were trimmed by 4 bases and 3 bases, with 10 bases remaining between them. The CDR3 region is CASSWDTYYEQYF. In nucleotides, the CDR3 is TGTGCCAGCAGTTGGGACACTTACTACGAGCAGTACTTC.

The chain recombines TRBV18 with TRBJ2-2; D not resolved. The length of the CDR3 is 16 residues. V was trimmed by 0 bases and J by 4 bases, leaving 12 bases between them. The germline V gene has CDR1 KGHSH and CDR2 LQKENI. CDR3 nucleotides: TGTGCCAGCTCACCACCGTTGTACGGACCCACCGGGGAGCTGTTTTTT. As protein: CASSPPLYGPTGELFF.

This chain joins TRBV6-8 and TRBJ1-5; no definite D call. CDR1 and CDR2 from the germline V gene are MNHGY and SAAAGT. V was clipped by 3 bases and J by 9 bases, with 12 bases between them. This CDR3 is built from 13 residues. The CDR3: CASSYLTTLPQHF. Here the CDR3 DNA reads TGTGCCAGCAGTTATTTGACAACGCTGCCCCAGCATTTT.

This clone was seen many times. V gene TRBV11-3 combines with J gene TRBJ2-3; possibly TRBD2 for D (6 bases). This CDR3 has 16 residues. The germline CDR1 and CDR2 sequences are SGHNT and YENEEA. Trimming pared 2 bases from V and 0 bases from J, leaving 12 bases between. The CDR3 region is CASSLIIAASTDTQYF. CDR3 DNA sequence: TGTGCCAGCAGCTTAATAATAGCGGCTAGCACAGATACGCAGTATTTT.

The chain recombines TRBV19 with TRBJ2-2; possible D gene TRBD1, 5 bases. Germline loops: CDR1 LNHDA, CDR2 SQIVND (reference sequence). V shed 7 bases and J shed 2 bases, with 17 bases lying between them. The CDR3 is 16 residues long. The CDR3 sequence: CASMGGRAINTGELFF. CDR3 nucleotide sequence: TGTGCCAGTATGGGTGGCAGGGCCATAAACACCGGGGAGCTGTTTTTT. The complete variable domain, with remaining parts taken from reference TRBV19 and TRBJ2-2, reads DGGITQSPKYLFRKEGQNVTLSCEQNLNHDAMYWYRQDPGQGLRLIYYSQIVNDFQKGDIAEGYSVSREKKESFPLTVTSAQKNPTAFYLCASMGGRAINTGELFFGEGSRLTVL.

This clone turned up a few times. The V gene is TRBV5-1, the J gene TRBJ2-7; D perhaps matches TRBD1 (7 bases). The CDR3 is made up of 15 amino acids. In germline, CDR1 is SGHRS, CDR2 YFSETQ. Trimming removed 1 base from V and 1 base from J, with 12 bases in between. CDR3 sequence: CASSLFAGGSYEQYF. CDR3 in DNA: TGCGCCAGCAGCTTGTTTGCAGGGGGGTCCTACGAGCAGTACTTC.

The CDR3 region is CASSIRDSVSILSGNTIYF. CDR3 in DNA: TGTGCCAGTAGTATACGGGACAGCGTTTCCATCCTCTCTGGAAACACCATATATTTT. The rearrangement links TRBV19 to TRBJ1-3; 7 bases are shared with TRBD1. The J segment lost 0 bases and the V segment lost 2 bases, leaving 13 bases of the junction unmatched. CDR3 length: 19 residues. Germline CDR1 reads LNHDA; CDR2 reads SQIVND (reference sequence).

In the case of this clone: Mismatch with germline at one junction end may stem from a read error. The genes are TRBV6-8 and TRBJ2-5; D might be TRBD1 (6 bases). Looked up from germline, CDR1 is MNHGY and CDR2 is SAAAGT. The CDR3 loop spans 13 amino acids. CDR3 amino acids: CAISGGDQETQYF. The CDR3 DNA reads as TGTGCCATCAGTGGGGGCGACCAAGAGACCCAGTACTTC.

The rearrangement uses TRBV19 and TRBJ1-2; D gene unclear. The germline V gene encodes CDR1 LNHDA and CDR2 SQIVND (reference sequence). V was trimmed by 4 bases and J by 4 bases, leaving 16 bases between them. The CDR3 extends over 15 amino acids. DNA for the CDR3: TGTGCCAGTAGTAGTCCAGCCAGCGGGAGCTATGGCTACACCTTC. This codes for CASSSPASGSYGYTF.

This clone was observed a handful of times. The V gene is TRBV11-3, the J gene TRBJ2-1; TRBD2 agrees at 14 bases. In germline, CDR1 is SGHNT, CDR2 YENEEA. After removal of 5 bases from V and 2 bases from J, the junction contained 8 bases not matched to a gene. The CDR3 extends over 18 amino acids. In nucleotides, the CDR3 is TGTGCCAGCAGCCCCTCGACTAGCGGGGGGGGCCCCTACAATGAGCAGTTCTTC. Translation gives CASSPSTSGGGPYNEQFF.

This clone was seen only a few times. The V and J genes are TRBV6-8 and TRBJ2-7; D is perhaps TRBD2 (5 bases). This CDR3 region has 14 residues. The germline CDR1 and CDR2 sequences are MNHGY and SAAAGT. The V end was cut by 3 bases, the J end by 4 bases, with 13 bases between. The CDR3 here is CASSYFGVGYEQYF. In DNA, the CDR3 is TGTGCCAGCAGTTATTTCGGGGTGGGATACGAGCAGTACTTC.

The chain combines TRBV9 with TRBJ2-5; TRBD2 matches 8 bases. The CDR3 consists of 15 residues. J was trimmed by 5 bases and V by 4 bases; bases with no gene match: 10. Germline assignment: CDR1 SGDLS and CDR2 YYNGEE. DNA for the CDR3: TGTGCCAGCAGCCCGGGACTAGGGTTCGCGGAGACCCAGTACTTC. Translation gives CASSPGLGFAETQYF.

The V and J genes are TRBV28 and TRBJ2-3; a weak D match, TRBD2 (5 bases). The CDR3 covers 12 residues. CDR1 and CDR2 (germline): MDHEN, SYDVKM. V was clipped by 6 bases and J by 2 bases, with 6 bases between them. CDR3 coding DNA: TGTGCCAGCAGGGAGGACACAGATACGCAGTATTTT. Its translation is CASREDTDTQYF. The entire variable domain, with the rest obtained from reference TRBV28 and TRBJ2-3, is as follows: DVKVTQSSRYLVKRTGEKVFLECVQDMDHENMFWYRQDPGLGLRLIYFSYDVKMKEKGDIPEGYSVSREKKERFSLILESASTNQTSMYLCASREDTDTQYFGPGTRLTVL.

A single count supports this clone. The chain has TRBV5-1 and TRBJ2-3; 7 bases are a match to TRBD2. Germline values: CDR1 SGHRS, CDR2 YFSETQ. CDR3 length: 16 residues. V lost 4 bases, J lost 8 bases, and 16 bases stayed unmatched. CDR3 DNA: TGCGCCAGCAGCCCTTCGGGGGGAGGGCCACGGGTTACGCAGTATTTT. Translating gives CASSPSGGGPRVTQYF.

This clone was found many times. The chain carries TRBV11-3 and TRBJ1-2; weak D call: TRBD1 (6 bases). The CDR3 extends over 16 amino acids. Per germline, CDR1 SGHNT and CDR2 YENEEA. Trimming took off 3 bases at V and 1 base at J, with 15 bases between the two ends. The CDR3 nucleotides are TGTGCCAGCAGCTTGGGCGTGGAGGGGGTTAACTATGGCTACACCTTC. Translation: CASSLGVEGVNYGYTF.

The sample holds a few counts of this clone. This chain connects TRBV11-3 to TRBJ1-5; D might be TRBD1 (5 bases). Trimming removed 5 bases from V and 1 base from J, with 21 bases in between. There are 18 residues in the CDR3. The germline CDR1 and CDR2 sequences are SGHNT and YENEEA. CDR3 sequence: CASSTPTRAGASNQPQHF. CDR3 sequence (DNA): TGTGCCAGCAGCACCCCGACCAGGGCTGGGGCGAGCAATCAGCCCCAGCATTTT.

This clone was detected only a few times. This chain connects TRBV19 to TRBJ2-3; no clear D gene. Germline loops: CDR1 LNHDA, CDR2 SQIVND (reference sequence). The germline V and J ends were trimmed by 0 bases and 2 bases, with 18 bases remaining between them. The CDR3 has 18 residues. The CDR3 is CASSIDPGHKEPTDTQYF. In nucleotides, the CDR3 is TGTGCCAGTAGTATAGATCCGGGCCATAAAGAGCCCACAGATACGCAGTATTTT.

This clone has ten or more counts. V is TRBV11-3 and J is TRBJ1-1, with a possible D match to TRBD1 (5 bases). Germline assignment: CDR1 SGHNT and CDR2 YENEEA. The CDR3 is made up of 14 amino acids. The V and J ends lost 1 base and 7 bases respectively, with 13 bases between them. CDR3 amino acids: CASSLGGAYGEAFF. Here the CDR3 DNA reads TGTGCCAGCAGCTTAGGAGGGGCATACGGTGAAGCTTTCTTT.

This clone has more than one count but fewer than ten. CDR3 sequence reads: CASTRTHYEQYF. In DNA form, the CDR3 reads TGTGCCAGCACCCGGACGCACTACGAGCAGTACTTC. The chain links TRBV6-8 to TRBJ2-7; D not resolved. Trimming pared 7 bases from V and 3 bases from J, leaving 10 bases between. CDR3 length: 12 amino acids. Germline loops: CDR1 MNHGY, CDR2 SAAAGT.

The V call is TRBV19, the J call TRBJ1-5, with TRBD1 as a possible D gene (5 bases). This CDR3 spans 14 amino acids. The V gene lost 5 bases and the J gene lost 4 bases, with 12 bases spanning the gap. Germline CDR1 is LNHDA and CDR2 is SQIVND (reference sequence). The CDR3 nucleotides are TGTGCCAGTAGTGACGTGGGGCTAAATCAGCCCCAGCATTTT. It translates to CASSDVGLNQPQHF.

This chain connects TRBV11-3 to TRBJ2-4; perhaps TRBD1 as D (5 bases). The CDR3 spans 17 residues. Germline loops: CDR1 SGHNT, CDR2 YENEEA. V was clipped by 2 bases and J by 0 bases, with 14 bases between them. The CDR3 DNA sequence: TGTGCCAGCAGCTTAATAGGATCCCAGGGAGCCAAAAACATTCAGTACTTC. Translation: CASSLIGSQGAKNIQYF.

This clone was seen more than once but under ten times. V is TRBV18 and J is TRBJ1-2; D is uncertain. V lost 3 bases to trimming and J lost 4 bases, with 9 bases between them. The CDR3 has 13 residues. Germline values: CDR1 KGHSH, CDR2 LQKENI. DNA of the CDR3: TGTGCCAGCTCACCCCTCTCCGGCTATGGCTACACCTTC. Translation: CASSPLSGYGYTF.

This clone is large by share. This chain joins TRBV30 and TRBJ2-7; a weak D match, TRBD2 (6 bases). With 3 bases removed from V and 7 bases from J, the gap between germline ends came to 16 bases. Germline values: CDR1 GTSNPN, CDR2 SVGIG (reference sequence). The CDR3 runs to 13 residues. The CDR3 sequence is CAWSAGRLGEQYF. The CDR3 DNA follows: TGTGCCTGGAGCGCAGGGAGGCTGGGGGAGCAGTACTTC. The variable domain in full, with the rest retrieved from reference TRBV30 and TRBJ2-7, is SQTIHQWPATLVQPVGSPLSLECTVEGTSNPNLYWYRQAAGRGLQLLFYSVGIGQISSEVPQNLSASRPQDRQFILSSKKLLLSDSGFYLCAWSAGRLGEQYFGPGTRLTVT.

This clone was seen a few times. The chain combines TRBV9 with TRBJ2-2; 14 positions agree with TRBD2. CDR1 and CDR2 (germline): SGDLS, YYNGEE. The CDR3 has 17 amino acids. J lost 6 bases, V lost 3 bases, and 7 bases had no gene match. CDR3: CASSGRGLAGEAGELFF. The CDR3 DNA is TGTGCCAGCAGCGGGAGGGGACTAGCGGGAGAGGCCGGGGAGCTGTTTTTT.

The chain employs TRBV6-8 and TRBJ2-7, with D perhaps matching TRBD1 (6 bases). Between the trimmed V and J ends, which lost 4 bases and 4 bases, there was a span of 14 bases. Germline V gene lookup returns CDR1 MNHGY and CDR2 SAAAGT. This CDR3 is 14 amino acids long. CDR3 nucleotides: TGTGCCAGCAGTTTCACAGGGTTACTATACGAGCAGTACTTC. Translating gives CASSFTGLLYEQYF.

The chain links TRBV4-1 to TRBJ2-1; D may be TRBD2 (7 bases). V lost 4 bases and J lost 9, with 19 bases in between. Germline V CDR1 and CDR2: MGHRA, YSYEKL. The CDR3 contains 15 residues. The CDR3 sequence is CASSPGTGREFEQFF. The CDR3 nucleotides read TGCGCCAGCAGCCCCGGTACAGGGAGGGAATTTGAGCAGTTCTTC.